The 6 T cell receptor beta chains given below trace back to one sample, sequenced in a study of cytomegalovirus exposure and HLA in healthy donors. Both 60 Vbeta primers and 13 Jbeta primers went into the PCR. The method was immunoSEQ multiplex PCR; TCRdb's version includes in-frame clones alone and lacks a portion of them. The table shows more than 100,000 clones, with 75% to 90% occurring only once. The sample was PBMCs. These receptor sequences come from a man in his forties or fifties in good health and CMV-seronegative.

The chain joins TRBV5-6 to TRBJ2-2, with a tentative D call TRBD1 (5 bases). The V gene lost 0 bases and the J gene lost 4 bases, with 10 bases spanning the gap. Germline CDR1 is SGHDT and CDR2 is YYEEEE. CDR3 size: 15 residues. The CDR3 spells CASSLDRLTTGELFF. Here the CDR3 DNA reads TGTGCCAGCAGCTTGGACAGGCTCACCACCGGGGAGCTGTTTTTT.

The V gene is TRBV19, the J gene TRBJ2-7; TRBD1 agrees at 8 bases. Germline lookup yields CDR1 LNHDA and CDR2 SQIVND (reference sequence). The V segment lost 1 base and the J segment 2 bases; nucleotides outside the gene matches: 1. The CDR3 spans 14 residues. The CDR3 region is CASSIGTGPYEQYF. The CDR3 DNA reads as TGTGCCAGTAGTATAGGGACAGGGCCCTACGAGCAGTACTTC.

CDR3 sequence: CASSPGQGAPSGANVLTF. CDR3 nucleotide sequence: TGTGCCAGCTCGCCTGGACAGGGGGCTCCCTCTGGGGCCAACGTCCTGACTTTC. V usage is TRBV18 and J usage is TRBJ2-6; TRBD1 matches 11 bases. Germline V gives CDR1 KGHSH, CDR2 LQKENI. The CDR3 sequence is 18 residues long. With V trimmed by 6 bases and J by 0 bases, 7 bases remained unmatched.

This chain connects TRBV19 to TRBJ2-7; 12 bases match TRBD1. CDR1 is LNHDA and CDR2 is SQIVND in the germline V gene (reference sequence). The ends lost 8 bases at V and 4 bases at J; junction bases unmatched: 3. CDR3 length: 13 amino acids. The CDR3 nucleotides read TGTGCCAGTGCGGGACAGGGGGCATACGAGCAGTACTTC. Amino acid sequence: CASAGQGAYEQYF.

The V call is TRBV6-1, the J call TRBJ1-1; D perhaps matches TRBD1 (6 bases). The germline CDR1 and CDR2 sequences are MNHNS and SASEGT. CDR3 size: 13 residues. Trimming removed 3 bases at V and 4 bases at J, with 9 bases between. This CDR3 is CASSETGFTEAFF. CDR3 sequence (DNA): TGTGCCAGCAGTGAGACAGGATTCACTGAAGCTTTCTTT.

This clone was seen just once. The junction and the germline gene differ at one end; a read error may be behind it. The rearrangement links TRBV19 to TRBJ2-5; D is ambiguous. The CDR3 length is 12 residues. Germline CDR1 reads LNHDA; CDR2 reads SQIVND (reference sequence). The CDR3: CASSSAPGTQYF. The CDR3 nucleotides read TGTGCCAGCAGTAGTGCCCCGGGGACCCAGTACTTC.